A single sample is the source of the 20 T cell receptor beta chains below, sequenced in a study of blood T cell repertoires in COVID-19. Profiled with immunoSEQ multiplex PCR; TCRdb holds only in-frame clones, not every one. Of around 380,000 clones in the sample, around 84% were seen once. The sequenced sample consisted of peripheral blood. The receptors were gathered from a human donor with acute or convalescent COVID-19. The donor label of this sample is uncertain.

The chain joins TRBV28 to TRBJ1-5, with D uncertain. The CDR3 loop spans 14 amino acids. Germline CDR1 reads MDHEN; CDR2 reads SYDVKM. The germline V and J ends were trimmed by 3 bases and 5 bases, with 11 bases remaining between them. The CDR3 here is CASSFMNSYQPQHF. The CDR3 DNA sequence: TGTGCCAGCAGTTTTATGAACAGTTATCAGCCCCAGCATTTT. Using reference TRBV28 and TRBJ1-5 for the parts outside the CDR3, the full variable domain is DVKVTQSSRYLVKRTGEKVFLECVQDMDHENMFWYRQDPGLGLRLIYFSYDVKMKEKGDIPEGYSVSREKKERFSLILESASTNQTSMYLCASSFMNSYQPQHFGDGTRLSIL.

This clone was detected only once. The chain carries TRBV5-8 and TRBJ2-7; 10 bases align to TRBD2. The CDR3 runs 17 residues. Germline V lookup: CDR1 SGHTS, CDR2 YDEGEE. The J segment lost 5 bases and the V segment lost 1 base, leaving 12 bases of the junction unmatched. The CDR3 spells CASSLRLLAGVLDEQYF. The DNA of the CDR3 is TGTGCCAGCAGCTTGCGTCTTCTAGCGGGAGTTTTGGACGAGCAGTACTTC. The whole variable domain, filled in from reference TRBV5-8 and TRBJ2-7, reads EAGVTQSPTHLIKTRGQQATLRCSPISGHTSVYWYQQALGLGLQFLLWYDEGEERNRGNFPPRFSGRQFPNYSSELNVNALELEDSALYLCASSLRLLAGVLDEQYFGPGTRLTVT.

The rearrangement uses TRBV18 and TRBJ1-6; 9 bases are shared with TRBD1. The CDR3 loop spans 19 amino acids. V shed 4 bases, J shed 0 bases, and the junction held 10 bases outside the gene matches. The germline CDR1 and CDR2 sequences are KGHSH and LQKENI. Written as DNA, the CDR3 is TGTGCCAGCTCACGGGGACAGGGAATTCTGAGCTCCTATAATTCACCCCTCCACTTT. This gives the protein CASSRGQGILSSYNSPLHF.

In DNA form, the CDR3 reads TGTGCCAGCAGGCGCGCAATTGACAGTCCATCGCCGAATAACACCATATATTTT. Protein sequence: CASRRAIDSPSPNNTIYF. This chain uses TRBV2 with TRBJ1-3, with D possibly TRBD1 on 5 matching bases. V was clipped by 6 bases and J by 7 bases, with 28 bases between them. This CDR3 is built from 18 residues. CDR1 and CDR2 (germline): SNHLY, FYNNEI.

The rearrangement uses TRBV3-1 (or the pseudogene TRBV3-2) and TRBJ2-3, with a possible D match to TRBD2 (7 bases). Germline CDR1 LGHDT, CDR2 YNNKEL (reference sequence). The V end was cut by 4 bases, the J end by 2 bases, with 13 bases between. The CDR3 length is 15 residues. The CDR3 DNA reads TGTGCCAGCAGCCCTTGGGGGGGCCTCACAGATACGCAGTATTTT. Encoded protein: CASSPWGGLTDTQYF.

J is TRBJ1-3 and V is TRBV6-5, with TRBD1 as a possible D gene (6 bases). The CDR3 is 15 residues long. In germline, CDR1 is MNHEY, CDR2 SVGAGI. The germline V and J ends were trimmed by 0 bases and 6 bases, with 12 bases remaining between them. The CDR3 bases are TGTGCCAGCAGTTACTCGGCAGGGGTGAAAAACACCATATATTTT. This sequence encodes CASSYSAGVKNTIYF.

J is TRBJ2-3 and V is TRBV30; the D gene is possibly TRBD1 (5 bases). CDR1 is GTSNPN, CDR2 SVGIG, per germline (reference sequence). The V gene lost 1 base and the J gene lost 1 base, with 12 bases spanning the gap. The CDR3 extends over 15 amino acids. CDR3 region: CAWSGTSTGTDTQYF. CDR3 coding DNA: TGTGCCTGGAGTGGAACCTCGACAGGCACAGATACGCAGTATTTT. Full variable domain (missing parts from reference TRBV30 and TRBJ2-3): SQTIHQWPATLVQPVGSPLSLECTVEGTSNPNLYWYRQAAGRGLQLLFYSVGIGQISSEVPQNLSASRPQDRQFILSSKKLLLSDSGFYLCAWSGTSTGTDTQYFGPGTRLTVL.

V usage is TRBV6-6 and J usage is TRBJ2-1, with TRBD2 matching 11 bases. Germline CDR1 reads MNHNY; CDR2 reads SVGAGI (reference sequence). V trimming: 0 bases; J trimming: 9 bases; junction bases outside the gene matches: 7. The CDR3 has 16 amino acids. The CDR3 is CASSYSRIAGGFEQFF. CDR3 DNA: TGTGCCAGCAGTTACTCGAGAATAGCGGGAGGGTTTGAGCAGTTCTTC.

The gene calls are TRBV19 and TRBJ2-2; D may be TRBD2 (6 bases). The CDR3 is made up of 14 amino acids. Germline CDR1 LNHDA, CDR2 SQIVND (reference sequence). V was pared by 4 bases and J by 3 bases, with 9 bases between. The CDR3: CASSRTSYTGELFF. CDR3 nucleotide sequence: TGTGCCAGTAGTAGAACTAGCTACACCGGGGAGCTGTTTTTT.

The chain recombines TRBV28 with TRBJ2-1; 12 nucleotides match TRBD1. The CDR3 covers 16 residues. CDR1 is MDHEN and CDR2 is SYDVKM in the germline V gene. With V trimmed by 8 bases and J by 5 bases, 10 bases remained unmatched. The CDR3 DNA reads TGTGCCAGCCTCGCCGGGGACAGGGGGCGACACAATGAGCAGTTCTTC. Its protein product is CASLAGDRGRHNEQFF.

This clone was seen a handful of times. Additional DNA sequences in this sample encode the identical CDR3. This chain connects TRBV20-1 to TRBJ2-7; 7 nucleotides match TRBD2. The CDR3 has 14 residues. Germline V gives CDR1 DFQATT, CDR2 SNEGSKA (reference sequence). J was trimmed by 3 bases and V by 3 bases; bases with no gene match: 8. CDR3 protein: CSASGGGLDYEQYF. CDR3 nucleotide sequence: TGCAGTGCTAGTGGGGGGGGTCTCGACTACGAGCAGTACTTC.

This chain's CDR3 is CASSPFQGPREKLFF. CDR3 sequence (DNA): TGCGCCAGCAGTCCATTTCAGGGCCCCAGAGAAAAACTGTTTTTT. J is TRBJ1-4 and V is TRBV5-1; tentatively, D is TRBD1 (5 bases). Trimming shortened V by 5 bases and J by 8 bases, and 19 bases separated the two germline ends. The V gene's germline CDR1 is SGHRS and CDR2 YFSETQ. The CDR3 length is 15 residues.

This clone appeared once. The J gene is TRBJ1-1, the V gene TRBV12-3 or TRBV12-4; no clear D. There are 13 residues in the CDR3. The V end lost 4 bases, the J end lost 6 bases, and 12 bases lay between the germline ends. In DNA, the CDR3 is TGTGCCAGCAGTTCTGAGGGTCGCCCTGAAGCTTTCTTT. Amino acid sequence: CASSSEGRPEAFF.

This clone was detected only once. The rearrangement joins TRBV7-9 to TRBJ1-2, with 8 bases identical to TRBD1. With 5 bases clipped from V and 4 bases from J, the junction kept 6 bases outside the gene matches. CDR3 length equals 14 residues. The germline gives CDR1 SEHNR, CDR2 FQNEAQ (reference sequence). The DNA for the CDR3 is TGTGCCAGCAGCATTGGACAGGGCCTCTATGGCTACACCTTC. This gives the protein CASSIGQGLYGYTF. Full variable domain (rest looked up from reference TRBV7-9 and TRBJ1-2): DTGVSQNPRHKITKRGQNVTFRCDPISEHNRLYWYRQTLGQGPEFLTYFQNEAQLEKSRLLSDRFSAERPKGSFSTLEIQRTEQGDSAMYLCASSIGQGLYGYTFGSGTRLTVV.

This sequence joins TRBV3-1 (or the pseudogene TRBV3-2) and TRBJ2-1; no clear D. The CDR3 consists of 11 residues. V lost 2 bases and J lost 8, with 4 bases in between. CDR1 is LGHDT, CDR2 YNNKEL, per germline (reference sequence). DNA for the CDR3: TGTGCCAGCAGCCAACTTGATGAGCAGTTCTTC. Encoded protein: CASSQLDEQFF.

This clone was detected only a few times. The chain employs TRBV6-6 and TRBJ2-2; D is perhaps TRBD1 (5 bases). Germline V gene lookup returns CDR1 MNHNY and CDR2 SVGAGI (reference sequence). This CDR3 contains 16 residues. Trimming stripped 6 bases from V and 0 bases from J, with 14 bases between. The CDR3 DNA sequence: TGTGCCAGCAGATCAGGGCCTACCGCGAACACCGGGGAGCTGTTTTTT. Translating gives CASRSGPTANTGELFF.

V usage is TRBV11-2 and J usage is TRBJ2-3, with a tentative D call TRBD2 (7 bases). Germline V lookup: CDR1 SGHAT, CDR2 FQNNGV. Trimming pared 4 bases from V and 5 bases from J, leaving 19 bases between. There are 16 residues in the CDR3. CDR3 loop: CASSSRGGGGKDTQYF. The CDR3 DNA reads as TGTGCCAGCAGCTCCCGGGGCGGGGGCGGCAAAGATACGCAGTATTTT.

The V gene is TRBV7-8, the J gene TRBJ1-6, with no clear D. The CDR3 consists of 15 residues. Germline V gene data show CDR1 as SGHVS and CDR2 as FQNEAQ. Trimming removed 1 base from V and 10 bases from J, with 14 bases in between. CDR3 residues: CASSLVNQAGSPLHF. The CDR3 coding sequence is TGTGCCAGCAGCTTAGTCAACCAAGCAGGCTCACCCCTCCACTTT.

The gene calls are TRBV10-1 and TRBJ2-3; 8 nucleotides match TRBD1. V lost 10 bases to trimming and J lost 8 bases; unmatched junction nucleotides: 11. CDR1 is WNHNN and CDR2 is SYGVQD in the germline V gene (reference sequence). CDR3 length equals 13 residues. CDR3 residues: CATGTGQGGTQYF. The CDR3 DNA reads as TGCGCCACGGGGACTGGACAGGGCGGTACGCAGTATTTT.

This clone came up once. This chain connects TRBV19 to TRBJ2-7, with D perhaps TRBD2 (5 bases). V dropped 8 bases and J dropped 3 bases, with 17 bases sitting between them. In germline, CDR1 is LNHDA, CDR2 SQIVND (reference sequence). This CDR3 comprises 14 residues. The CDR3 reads CASSLAGPFYEQYF. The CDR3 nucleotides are TGTGCCAGTTCCCTCGCGGGCCCATTCTACGAGCAGTACTTC.